The table lists the clone carrying this T cell receptor (beta chain) with a few counts. The data were taken from a study of blood T cell repertoires in COVID-19. Study overall: Researchers got acute and convalescent COVID-19 samples from the United States, Italy and Spain. T cells, B-cell-depleted T cells, or PBMCs supplied cDNA or gDNA.

In the authors' methods: Researchers report that nucleated cell counts were estimated from reference gene primer amplification. Here immunoSEQ multiplex PCR was the method, and the copy in TCRdb shows in-frame clones only, minus some. The V and J calls and clone size come from that table; D and trimming were worked out from the DNA. The sample consists of 250,000 or so clones, 80% to 90% of them appearing once. This CDR3 is built from 15 residues. Germline V lookup: CDR1 SEHNR, CDR2 FQNEAQ (reference sequence). V gave up 3 bases and J gave up 4 bases; unmatched junction bases: 6. V and J are TRBV7-9 and TRBJ2-1; 7 bases map to TRBD2. Sequencing was carried out using peripheral blood. This TCR was recovered from a man aged 55 to 70 with acute or convalescent COVID-19. CDR3 coding DNA: TGTGCCAGCAGCTTCCCCCCGCGGGGGTACAATGAGCAGTTCTTC. Translated, it gives CASSFPPRGYNEQFF.